This entry lists 10 T cell receptor beta chains sequenced from one sample in a study of blood T cell repertoires in COVID-19. Sequencing was performed with immunoSEQ multiplex PCR; in TCRdb, only in-frame clones are kept and a portion is missing. Among about 320,000 clones, 89% were seen once, and the ten largest hold about 6.8%. The sequencing input was peripheral blood. These TCRs come from a man aged 18 to 29 who had recovered from COVID-19.

The chain has TRBV15 and TRBJ2-5; the match to TRBD1 covers 11 bases. The J segment lost 4 bases and the V segment lost 1 base, leaving 2 bases of the junction unmatched. In germline, CDR1 is LNHNV, CDR2 YYDKDF (reference sequence). The CDR3 spans 15 residues. The CDR3 DNA sequence: TGTGCCACCAGCAGAGCGGGGACAGGGGGAGAGACCCAGTACTTC. It yields the protein CATSRAGTGGETQYF.

The chain combines TRBV5-1 with TRBJ2-3, with 7 bases identical to TRBD1. There are 14 residues in the CDR3. V gave up 10 bases and J gave up 0 bases; unmatched junction bases: 8. The germline V gene has CDR1 SGHRS and CDR2 YFSETQ. The CDR3 DNA is TGCGCCTCCAGACAGGGCCTAAGCACAGATACGCAGTATTTT. Amino acid sequence: CASRQGLSTDTQYF.

This clone has a single count. The chain carries TRBV7-2 and TRBJ2-7; 8 bases match TRBD1. The V segment lost 5 bases and the J segment 2 bases; nucleotides outside the gene matches: 5. This CDR3 contains 14 residues. CDR1 SGHTA and CDR2 FQGNSA come from the germline V gene. The CDR3 bases are TGTGCCAGCAGCCTGGGACAGGTCACCTACGAGCAGTACTTC. Protein: CASSLGQVTYEQYF.

The chain links TRBV2 to TRBJ1-1, with D hard to call. V lost 4 bases and J lost 0, with 6 bases in between. CDR3 length equals 13 residues. Germline CDR1 is SNHLY and CDR2 is FYNNEI. The CDR3 sequence: CASSVHMNTEAFF. DNA for the CDR3: TGTGCCAGCAGTGTCCACATGAACACTGAAGCTTTCTTT.

This rearrangement joins TRBV4-1 to TRBJ2-5, with 8 bases aligning to TRBD2. CDR1 and CDR2 from the germline V gene are MGHRA and YSYEKL. The CDR3 length is 13 residues. The V gene end was trimmed by 4 bases and the J gene end by 5 bases; junction bases not matched to a gene: 3. The chain's CDR3 is CASSPASGETQYF. The CDR3 nucleotides are TGCGCCAGCAGCCCCGCTAGCGGGGAGACCCAGTACTTC.

The V and J genes are TRBV11-2 and TRBJ1-4; D may be TRBD1 (5 bases). The CDR3 sequence is 15 residues long. V lost 3 bases to trimming and J lost 0 bases, with 8 bases between them. CDR1 is SGHAT, CDR2 FQNNGV, per germline. The DNA for the CDR3 is TGTGCCAGCAGCTTTGGGGCCACAACTAATGAAAAACTGTTTTTT. Translated: CASSFGATTNEKLFF.

The gene calls are TRBV19 and TRBJ2-1, with 7 bases lining up with TRBD1. The length of the CDR3 is 13 residues. CDR1 is LNHDA and CDR2 is SQIVND in the germline V gene (reference sequence). The ends lost 6 bases at V and 15 bases at J; junction bases unmatched: 14. DNA of the CDR3: TGTGCCAGTAGGGGGACAGTCTACGGTGCCGCGTTCTTC. It specifies CASRGTVYGAAFF.

The V call is TRBV10-3, the J call TRBJ2-7, with TRBD1 identical over 8 bases. V was clipped by 6 bases and J by 4 bases; unmatched bases: 5. The CDR3 length is 13 residues. In germline, CDR1 is ENHRY, CDR2 SYGVKD. Here the CDR3 reads CAIRTTGGYEQYF. Here the CDR3 DNA reads TGTGCCATCAGGACCACAGGGGGATACGAGCAGTACTTC.

The chain couples TRBV6-5 to TRBJ1-6; perhaps TRBD1 as D (5 bases). The CDR3 is 13 residues long. Trimming cost V 7 bases and J 9 bases, with 13 bases left between them. Germline V gene data show CDR1 as MNHEY and CDR2 as SVGAGI. The CDR3 spells CASTQTEGSPLHF. The CDR3 region has the DNA TGTGCCAGCACACAGACAGAAGGTTCACCCCTCCACTTT.

This chain joins TRBV4-2 and TRBJ2-1, with D perhaps matching TRBD2 (5 bases). The length of the CDR3 is 16 residues. Germline-derived CDR1 and CDR2 are LGHNA and YNFKEQ. Between the trimmed V and J ends, which lost 0 bases and 10 bases, there was a span of 19 bases. CDR3 in DNA: TGTGCCAGCAGCCAAGATGTGTCTAGCCGGGTCCCCGAGCAGTTCTTC. It translates to CASSQDVSSRVPEQFF.